The source of this T cell receptor (beta chain) is a study of blood T cell repertoires in COVID-19. Study in general: Some COVID-19 samples were acute and others convalescent; all came from the United States, Italy and Spain. The cDNA or gDNA used as material had been derived from T cells, B-cell-depleted T cells, or PBMCs.

Original processing notes: Reference gene primer amplification in the assay estimated nucleated cell counts. This table comes from immunoSEQ multiplex PCR, and its TCRdb copy is limited to in-frame clones, with some not included. The V and J calls and clone size were taken over from that table, and D and trimming were inferred from the DNA. The sample holds 80,000 to 95,000 clones, about 83% seen once. The germline gives CDR1 SGHVS, CDR2 FNYEAQ. The CDR3 spans 16 residues. J lost 2 bases, V lost 2 bases, and 8 bases had no gene match. The V gene is TRBV7-6, the J gene TRBJ2-5; 7 bases map to TRBD1. The sequenced material came from peripheral blood. This clonotype was sampled from an older woman with acute or convalescent COVID-19. The DNA for the CDR3 is TGTGCCAGCAGCTTATTTCACCAACAGGGGCAAGAGACCCAGTACTTC. Protein product: CASSLFHQQGQETQYF.